The rows below give T cell receptor beta chains drawn from one sample of a study of T-cell memory formation after mild COVID-19. TCRdb independently ran MiXCR on the 5' RACE reads; one entry per CDR3 protein. The sample has about 140,000 distinct CDR3 sequences, roughly a fifth seen once; the top ten hold approximately 2.3%. Sequencing was done on a sample of PBMCs or a T cell subset sorted from them (not recorded which). These receptors all come from an adult woman who had mild COVID-19 (a few samples of this study predate the infection). Cell type and time point are not known. Each CDR3 is given with its conserved first and last residue. The D gene is left open where the match is weak. Not all rows give a size; the values are once, few, many and, for expanded clones, a class.

J: TRBJ2-3; V: TRBV5-1; size: -; D: -; CDR3: CASSFAADTQYF; DNA: TGCGCCAGCAGCTTTGCAGCAGATACGCAGTATTTT
J: TRBJ2-3; V: TRBV7-9; size: -; D: -; CDR3: CASSLDGRDTQYF; DNA: TGTGCCAGCAGCTTAGACGGTAGAGATACGCAGTATTTT
J: TRBJ2-3; V: TRBV6-5; size: -; D: TRBD2; CDR3: CASSPSGGPGGTDTQYF; DNA: TGTGCCAGCAGTCCTTCGGGAGGGCCGGGGGGCACAGATACGCAGTATTTT
J: TRBJ2-1; V: TRBV12-3/TRBV12-4; size: -; D: TRBD2; CDR3: CASSQIAGGNEQFF; DNA: TGTGCCAGCAGCCAGATAGCGGGGGGGAATGAGCAGTTCTTC
J: TRBJ2-3; V: TRBV3-1; size: -; D: TRBD1; CDR3: CASSPRGTITDTQYF; DNA: TGTGCCAGCAGCCCCAGGGGGACCATCACAGATACGCAGTATTTT
J: TRBJ2-1; V: TRBV20-1; size: few; D: TRBD2; CDR3: CSASGRSSYNEQFF; DNA: TGCAGTGCTAGCGGGAGGTCATCTTACAATGAGCAGTTCTTC
J: TRBJ2-5; V: TRBV24-1; size: -; D: -; CDR3: CATSDQGKRETQYF; DNA: TGTGCCACCAGTGACCAGGGGAAAAGGGAGACCCAGTACTTC
J: TRBJ1-1; V: TRBV5-1; size: -; D: -; CDR3: CASSLTGRKTTEAFF; DNA: TGCGCCAGCAGCTTAACCGGCCGTAAGACGACTGAAGCTTTCTTT
J: TRBJ1-2; V: TRBV12-3/TRBV12-4; size: few; D: TRBD1; CDR3: CASSRVAGGDGYTF; DNA: TGTGCCAGCAGCCGCGTCGCAGGGGGCGATGGCTACACCTTC
J: TRBJ1-1; V: TRBV29-1; size: -; D: -; CDR3: CSVGSLPNTEAFF; DNA: TGCAGCGTTGGTTCCTTACCGAACACTGAAGCTTTCTTT
J: TRBJ2-7; V: TRBV19; size: few; D: -; CDR3: CASSISRGGSYEQYF; DNA: TGTGCCAGTAGTATAAGTCGAGGGGGCTCCTACGAGCAGTACTTC
J: TRBJ2-7; V: TRBV11-2; size: medium-sized; D: -; CDR3: CASSLERGSYEQYF; DNA: TGTGCCAGCAGTTTAGAGAGGGGGAGCTACGAGCAGTACTTC
J: TRBJ1-5; V: TRBV20-1; size: -; D: -; CDR3: CSASSRSAGNQPQHF; DNA: TGCAGTGCTAGCAGCCGGAGCGCGGGCAATCAGCCCCAGCATTTT
J: TRBJ2-7; V: TRBV12-3/TRBV12-4; size: few; D: -; CDR3: CASSLRTASEQYF; DNA: TGTGCCAGCAGCCTTAGGACTGCCAGCGAGCAGTACTTC
J: TRBJ1-3; V: TRBV5-1; size: -; D: TRBD1; CDR3: CASSLTGATSGNTIYF; DNA: TGCGCCAGCAGTCTCACAGGGGCCACCTCTGGAAACACCATATATTTT
J: TRBJ1-2; V: TRBV6-4; size: -; D: -; CDR3: CASSFGMGYGYTF; DNA: TGTGCCAGCAGTTTCGGGATGGGCTATGGCTACACCTTC
J: TRBJ2-1; V: TRBV2; size: few; D: -; CDR3: CASGQGAVRGEQFF; DNA: TGTGCCAGCGGCCAAGGGGCAGTTCGAGGGGAGCAGTTCTTC
J: TRBJ1-6; V: TRBV12-3/TRBV12-4; size: -; D: -; CDR3: CASSPPRQKPHNSPLHF; DNA: TGTGCCAGCAGTCCCCCCCGACAGAAGCCACATAATTCACCCCTCCACTTT
J: TRBJ2-7; V: TRBV7-8; size: few; D: -; CDR3: CASSLADRYEQYF; DNA: TGTGCCAGCAGCTTAGCTGACAGGTACGAGCAGTACTTC
J: TRBJ2-7; V: TRBV6-2/TRBV6-3; size: few; D: TRBD2; CDR3: CASTQREDGYEQYF; DNA: TGTGCCAGCACCCAGCGGGAGGACGGTTACGAGCAGTACTTC
J: TRBJ2-7; V: TRBV9; size: -; D: TRBD2; CDR3: CASSPREGTKDEQYF; DNA: TGTGCCAGCAGCCCACGGGAGGGGACTAAGGACGAGCAGTACTTC
J: TRBJ2-1; V: TRBV4-3; size: -; D: -; CDR3: CASSQVRIPGYNEQFF; DNA: TGCGCCAGCAGCCAAGTAAGGATCCCTGGCTACAATGAGCAGTTCTTC
J: TRBJ2-7; V: TRBV10-3; size: few; D: -; CDR3: CAIRSTGYEQYF; DNA: TGTGCCATCAGATCGACAGGCTACGAGCAGTACTTC
J: TRBJ1-1; V: TRBV6-1; size: -; D: TRBD1; CDR3: CASSEGTGVGAEAFF; DNA: TGTGCCAGCAGTGAAGGAACAGGGGTTGGTGCTGAAGCTTTCTTT
J: TRBJ2-3; V: TRBV24-1; size: few; D: -; CDR3: CATRSHTDTQYF; DNA: TGTGCCACCAGATCGCACACAGATACGCAGTATTTT
J: TRBJ2-7; V: TRBV7-9; size: few; D: -; CDR3: CASSSARVSYEQYF; DNA: TGTGCCAGCAGCTCAGCTAGGGTTTCCTACGAGCAGTACTTC
J: TRBJ2-1; V: TRBV7-2; size: -; D: TRBD2; CDR3: CASGTSGGASYNEQFF; DNA: TGTGCCAGCGGCACCAGCGGGGGGGCCTCCTACAATGAGCAGTTCTTC
J: TRBJ2-7; V: TRBV12-3/TRBV12-4; size: few; D: -; CDR3: CASSFGTSYEQYF; DNA: TGTGCCAGCAGTTTCGGGACCTCCTACGAGCAGTACTTC
J: TRBJ2-2; V: TRBV9; size: -; D: TRBD2; CDR3: CASSVTSGPNTGELFF; DNA: TGTGCCAGCAGCGTAACTAGCGGACCGAACACCGGGGAGCTGTTTTTT
J: TRBJ1-1; V: TRBV7-9; size: -; D: -; CDR3: CASSKLGHEAFF; DNA: TGTGCCAGCAGTAAACTAGGACACGAAGCTTTCTTT
J: TRBJ2-7; V: TRBV6-6; size: few; D: TRBD1; CDR3: CASVSHRGDYEQYF; DNA: TGTGCCAGCGTCTCGCACAGGGGGGACTACGAGCAGTACTTC
J: TRBJ1-3; V: TRBV5-1; size: -; D: -; CDR3: CASSLDISGNTIYF; DNA: TGCGCCAGCAGCTTGGATATCTCTGGAAACACCATATATTTT
J: TRBJ1-5; V: TRBV20-1; size: few; D: TRBD1; CDR3: CSAQQGANQPQHF; DNA: TGCAGTGCTCAACAGGGGGCGAATCAGCCCCAGCATTTT
J: TRBJ2-1; V: TRBV7-8; size: -; D: -; CDR3: CASSPIGTLMEQFF; DNA: TGTGCCAGCAGCCCAATCGGGACCCTCATGGAGCAGTTCTTC
J: TRBJ2-7; V: TRBV10-3; size: few; D: TRBD2; CDR3: CAIGASGEGEQYF; DNA: TGTGCCATCGGGGCTAGCGGGGAGGGCGAGCAGTACTTC
J: TRBJ1-2; V: TRBV12-3/TRBV12-4; size: few; D: -; CDR3: CASSAQKGYNDGYTF; DNA: TGTGCCAGCAGTGCCCAAAAGGGATACAATGATGGCTACACCTTC